This T cell receptor beta chain derives from a study of blood T cell repertoires in COVID-19. Study background: Italy, Spain and the United States were the sources of the convalescent and acute COVID-19 samples. The analysed material was cDNA or gDNA that came from T cells, B-cell-depleted T cells, or PBMCs.

V lost 2 bases and J lost 7, with 16 bases in between. CDR1 is SNHLY and CDR2 is FYNNEI in the germline V gene. This CDR3 contains 15 residues. Authors' analysis steps: Amplification from reference gene primers served as the basis for estimated nucleated cell counts. Generated by immunoSEQ multiplex PCR, the TCRdb table keeps only in-frame clones and is missing some. That table is the source of V, J and clone size, and D and trimming were worked out from the DNA. There are 110,000 or so clones in the sample; approximately 81% occur only once, and around 3.4% lies in the top ten. Sequencing input: peripheral blood. This TCR derives from a man aged 35 to 55 with acute or convalescent COVID-19. The chain recombines TRBV2 with TRBJ2-3; D may be TRBD1 (5 bases). The CDR3 loop reads CASSELTGKSYTQYF. CDR3 nucleotide sequence: TGTGCCAGCAGTGAACTTACAGGAAAAAGCTATACGCAGTATTTT.